This TCR beta chain was profiled in a study of T cells in women clearing cervical HPV infection (dated by TCRdb to about 2018). With regard to the full study: The cases were 25 to 30 women with histologically confirmed HPV16-related CIN3 or worse, and 2 of these cases were invasive cancers. HLA typing was available for only a few women, so HLA type could not be excluded as a confounder. The controls were 25 or so women whose single incident HPV16 infection cleared within 12 months with no development of precancer or cancer. Among cases, blood sampling occurred a median of about 160 days after lesion detection, with an interquartile range of about 80 to 230 days. Blood from cases was collected at the visit at which the lesion was first identified, whereas blood from controls was collected once infection was no longer detected. Cases had a median age of roughly 35 years compared with 38 for controls, and baseline characteristics showed no significant differences between the groups. Cases were matched to controls by age within five years and by the year the sample was collected. In the parent cohort, fewer than 13,000 women aged 18 or older were enrolled in Guanacaste, Costa Rica, during about 1992 to 1994 and were followed for roughly 7 years. Quality controls consisted of five blinded duplicates per group, for a total of some 60 samples made up of roughly 50 participants and roughly ten replicates. The exploratory proof-of-principle case-control study was nested within the Guanacaste HPV Natural History Study in Costa Rica and compared TCR repertoires across cervical HPV16 outcomes. What the study reported, not specific to this receptor: CIN3+ cases had significantly higher TCR repertoire richness than controls across sequencing depths, but evenness did not differ between the groups. Because T-cell numbers per sample were unknown, differences in richness could reflect varying T-cell content rather than repertoire biology. The cross-sectional design could not show whether the associations came before the infection or were a result of it, and neither effector/memory subsets nor HPV-specific T cells were isolated. By combining richness with V gene abundances, random forest classifiers separated cases from controls with an estimated AUC of 0.75 to 0.9. Cases had lower TRBV6-7 relative abundance than controls (approximately 0.11% versus 0.16%; Bonferroni P = 0.0008).

Between the V and J ends, shortened by 7 bases and 5 bases respectively, the junction contains 14 bases. Spanning cysteine to phenylalanine, the CDR3 consists of 13 amino acids. Of the CDR3's DNA, 30 bases were read; they are in frame from base 1. CDR1 and CDR2, per the germline V gene, are SNHLY and FYNNEI. The immunoSEQ assay used multiplex PCR to amplify TCR beta CDR3 regions from an average of around 1.2 ug of genomic DNA per sample. Primer bias was corrected in the assay by using a complete synthetic TCR repertoire to establish an amplification baseline. The amplicons were sequenced using the Illumina platform. The original methods were these. Sequences were error-corrected by clustering with frequency ratios and a modified nearest-neighbor algorithm, then analyzed in the immunoSEQ Analyzer with IMGT gene definitions. TCR richness and evenness were averaged over 20 rarefaction repeats at each rarefaction depth, excluding samples with fewer sequences than the depth. Wilcoxon rank sum tests with FDR correction were used to compare V, D and J gene relative abundances between the groups. An intraclass correlation of about 96% for TCR richness and an average of about 73% across about 66 gene segments were obtained from the blinded duplicates. TCRdb re-hosts the immuneACCESS table, in-frame sequences only. Its copies lack some clones; in the studies checked, an unresolved V gene accounts for under half of them, and the cause for the rest is not known. The D gene and trimming were derived from the DNA, and the V and J assignments and clone size from that table. The table of this sample itemizes 35,000 to 45,000 clones. More than 1% of the sample is taken by the ten largest.

In the case of this clone: What this receptor recognizes is not known. The sequence runs out 3 residues before the end of the CDR3; the remainder is reconstructed from the germline J gene.

Every participant had a single incident cervical HPV16 infection, and women with prevalent HPV16 infections were excluded. Cervical HPV DNA was detected by MY09/MY11 PCR and genotyped by dot-blot hybridization. Fifteen mL of heparinized blood were centrifuged, and the buffy coat was split into aliquots, frozen at -30 degrees C, and then kept at -80 degrees C. Genomic DNA was extracted from buffy coat specimens using QIAGEN kits. The sequence joins TRBV2 to TRBJ1-1; the D gene is perhaps TRBD1, on 6 matching bases. This clonotype originated in a woman aged 18 to 75 with a cervical HPV16 infection that either progressed to CIN3+ or cleared (not recorded which). The source material was blood buffy coat. The CDR3 here reads CASTGRGGTEAFF. The CDR3 bases that were read are TGTGCCAGCACGGGCAGGGGAGGAACTGAA.